This entry concerns a single TCR beta chain. The antigen remains undetermined. Here immunoSEQ multiplex PCR was the method, and the copy in TCRdb shows in-frame clones only, minus some. The sample lists about 68,000 clones, about three quarters occurring once. The data were obtained in a study of T cell responses to AZD1222 COVID-19 vaccine. Study-level findings and limits: Reports say nearly half of spike-specific TCRs go after unmutated variant regions. Among vaccine-associated CD4 TCRs, coverage spanned spike, with dominance at 160-218 and 743-854. Spike-specific TCR breadth and depth both grew after two AZD1222 doses. None of the repertoires were sampled until the peak T cell response had passed.

This CDR3 region has 12 residues. Trimming cost V 5 bases and J 3 bases, with 8 bases left between them. Per the germline V gene, CDR1 is LNHDA and CDR2 is SQIVND (reference sequence). The sample consisted of peripheral blood, taken on day 0 of AZD1222 vaccination. The chain is built from TRBV19 and TRBJ2-7; D remains unclear. The receptor was isolated from an adult in good health. CDR3 protein: CASSRRGYEQYF. The CDR3 nucleotides read TGTGCCAGTAGTCGCCGAGGCTACGAGCAGTACTTC.